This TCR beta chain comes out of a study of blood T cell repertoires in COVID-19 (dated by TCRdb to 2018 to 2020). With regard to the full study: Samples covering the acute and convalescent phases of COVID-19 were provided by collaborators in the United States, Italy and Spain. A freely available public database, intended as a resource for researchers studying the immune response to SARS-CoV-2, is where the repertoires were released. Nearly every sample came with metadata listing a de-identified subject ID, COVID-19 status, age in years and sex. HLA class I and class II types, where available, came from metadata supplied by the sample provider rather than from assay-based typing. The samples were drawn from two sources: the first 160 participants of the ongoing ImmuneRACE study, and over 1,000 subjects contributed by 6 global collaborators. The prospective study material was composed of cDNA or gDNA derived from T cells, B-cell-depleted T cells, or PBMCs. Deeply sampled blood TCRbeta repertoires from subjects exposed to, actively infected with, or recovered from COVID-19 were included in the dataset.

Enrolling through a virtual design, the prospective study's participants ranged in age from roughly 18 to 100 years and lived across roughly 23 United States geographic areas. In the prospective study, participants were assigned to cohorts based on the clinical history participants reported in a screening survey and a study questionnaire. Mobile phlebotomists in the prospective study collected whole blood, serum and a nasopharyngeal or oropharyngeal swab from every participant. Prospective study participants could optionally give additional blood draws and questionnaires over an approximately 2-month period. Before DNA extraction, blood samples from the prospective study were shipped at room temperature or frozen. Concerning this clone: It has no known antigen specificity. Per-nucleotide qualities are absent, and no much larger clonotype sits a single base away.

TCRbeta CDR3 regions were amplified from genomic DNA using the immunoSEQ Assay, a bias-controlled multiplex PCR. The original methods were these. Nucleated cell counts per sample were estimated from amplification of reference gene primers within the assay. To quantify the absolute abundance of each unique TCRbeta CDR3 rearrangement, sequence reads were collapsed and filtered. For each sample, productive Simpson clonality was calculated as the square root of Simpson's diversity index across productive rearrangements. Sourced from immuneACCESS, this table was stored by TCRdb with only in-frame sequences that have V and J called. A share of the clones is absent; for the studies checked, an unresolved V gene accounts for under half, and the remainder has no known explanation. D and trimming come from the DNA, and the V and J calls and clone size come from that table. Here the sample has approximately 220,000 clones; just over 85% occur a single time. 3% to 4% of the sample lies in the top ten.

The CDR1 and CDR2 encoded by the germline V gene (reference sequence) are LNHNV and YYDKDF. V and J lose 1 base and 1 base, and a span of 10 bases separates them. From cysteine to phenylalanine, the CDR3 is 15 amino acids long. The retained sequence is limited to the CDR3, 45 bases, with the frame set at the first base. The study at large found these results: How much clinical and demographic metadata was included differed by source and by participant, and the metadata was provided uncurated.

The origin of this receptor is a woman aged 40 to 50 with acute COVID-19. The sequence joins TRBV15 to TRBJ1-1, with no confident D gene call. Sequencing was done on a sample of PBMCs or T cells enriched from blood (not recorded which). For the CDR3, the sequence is CATSRVGGRNTEAFF. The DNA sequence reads TGTGCCACCAGCAGAGTAGGCGGGAGGAACACTGAAGCTTTCTTT.